This TCR beta chain was observed in a study of blood T cell repertoires in COVID-19. Overall study context: Acute-phase and convalescent COVID-19 samples originated in the United States, Italy and Spain. In each case, the material was cDNA or gDNA derived from T cells, B-cell-depleted T cells, or PBMCs.

Per the original methods: Researchers report that nucleated cell counts were estimated from reference gene primer amplification. Profiling relied on immunoSEQ multiplex PCR, and the TCRdb table lists in-frame clones only, not all of them. V, J and clone size derive from that table, while D and trimming were established from the DNA sequence. The sample has roughly 150,000 clones, approximately 90% seen once. V gave up 6 bases and J gave up 1 base; unmatched junction bases: 17. The CDR3 sequence is 18 residues long. CDR1 and CDR2 (germline): LNHDA, SQIVND (reference sequence). The V call is TRBV19, the J call TRBJ1-2, with TRBD1 matching 7 bases. This sequence originates from a man aged 50 or older who had recovered from COVID-19. Sequencing was carried out using peripheral blood. The CDR3 DNA reads as TGTGCCAGTAGCCCCCGTATCCCGGGACAGATCATTAACTATGGCTACACCTTC. Translated, it gives CASSPRIPGQIINYGYTF.